One and the same sample provided the 22 T cell receptor beta chains below, sequenced in a study of blood T cells in healthy people across ages. PCR was performed a second time for roughly 7 to 11 cycles using a sample-barcoded 5' primer and a J-beta primer mix. TCRdb independently ran MiXCR on the 5' RACE reads; one entry per CDR3 protein. In the table there are about 1,500,000 distinct CDR3 sequences, about 30% of which are singletons. Sequenced input: blood. The receptors here all came from a woman aged 25 to 39 in good health.

In this sample, this clonotype turned up a few times. The chain joins TRBV6-1 to TRBJ2-7; 9 bases are a match to TRBD2. Germline CDR1 is MNHNS and CDR2 is SASEGT. The CDR3 is made up of 14 amino acids. Germline trimming cut 7 bases from V and 7 bases from J; bases unmatched to any gene: 11. The CDR3 coding sequence is TGTGCCAGCATACCGGGACTAGCCAACAATGAGCAGTACTTC. It specifies CASIPGLANNEQYF.

This clonotype appeared many times. The genes are TRBV7-8 and TRBJ2-7, with D possibly TRBD2 on 5 matching bases. This CDR3 comprises 14 residues. The germline V gene encodes CDR1 SGHVS and CDR2 FQNEAQ. Trimming took off 5 bases at V and 3 bases at J, with 14 bases between the two ends. CDR3 in DNA: TGTGCCAGCAGCCGGGGAAGCGGCAACTACGAGCAGTACTTC. It translates to CASSRGSGNYEQYF.

The chain couples TRBV12-3 or TRBV12-4 to TRBJ2-2; 7 bases align to TRBD1. Germline trimming cut 5 bases from V and 6 bases from J; bases unmatched to any gene: 3. The CDR3 runs to 13 residues. The CDR3: CASSRQGPGELFF. The DNA of the CDR3 is TGTGCCAGCAGTCGACAGGGTCCCGGGGAGCTGTTTTTT.

This clonotype was seen at least ten times. The gene calls are TRBV29-1 and TRBJ1-2, with 9 bases lining up with TRBD1. This CDR3 comprises 14 residues. Trimming took 6 bases from V and 8 from J; bases not matched to a gene: 13. Germline V lookup: CDR1 SQVTM, CDR2 ANQGSEA. The CDR3 DNA sequence: TGCAGCGTCATGAAACAGGGGGCAGGGGAAGGCTACACCTTC. Translation gives CSVMKQGAGEGYTF.

Regarding this clonotype: One base away lies a much larger clone, so this may be a sequencing read error. The chain couples TRBV6-5 to TRBJ2-4, with 11 bases lining up with TRBD2. V was pared by 5 bases and J by 13 bases, with 13 bases of the junction left unmatched. This CDR3 region has 15 residues. The germline V gene has CDR1 MNHEY and CDR2 SVGAGI. As DNA, the CDR3 is TGTGCCAGCAGTCGGGGACTAGCGGTTTACAATGAGCAGTACTTC. Its translation: CASSRGLAVYNEQYF.

The chain combines TRBV7-2 with TRBJ2-5, with 13 bases fitting TRBD2. The CDR3 contains 17 residues. Germline V gene data show CDR1 as SGHTA and CDR2 as FQGNSA. The V segment lost 1 base and the J segment 7 bases; nucleotides outside the gene matches: 9. The CDR3 loop is CASSLGTSGRGKPTQYF. The CDR3 nucleotides are TGTGCCAGCAGCTTAGGGACTAGCGGGAGAGGGAAGCCGACCCAGTACTTC.

The chain couples TRBV18 to TRBJ2-7; 7 positions agree with TRBD1. The V gene end was trimmed by 5 bases and the J gene end by 6 bases; junction bases not matched to a gene: 4. The CDR3 contains 12 residues. Germline V lookup: CDR1 KGHSH, CDR2 LQKENI. The CDR3 sequence is CASSAGQVEQYF. The CDR3 DNA reads as TGTGCCAGCTCAGCCGGACAGGTCGAGCAGTACTTC.

V usage is TRBV9 and J usage is TRBJ2-3; either TRBD1 or TRBD2 may supply D (5 bases each). In germline, CDR1 is SGDLS, CDR2 YYNGEE. The V gene lost 4 bases and the J gene lost 2 bases, with 17 bases spanning the gap. This CDR3 has 16 residues. CDR3 DNA sequence: TGTGCCAGCAGCACCCAGGGAGCCCTACTCACAGATACGCAGTATTTT. Its protein is CASSTQGALLTDTQYF. Supplemented by reference TRBV9 and TRBJ2-3, the full variable domain reads DSGVTQTPKHLITATGQRVTLRCSPRSGDLSVYWYQQSLDQGLQFLIQYYNGEERAKGNILERFSAQQFPDLHSELNLSSLELGDSALYFCASSTQGALLTDTQYFGPGTRLTVL.

This clonotype was found a few times. The gene calls are TRBV20-1 and TRBJ2-5, with TRBD2 matching 11 bases. The germline gives CDR1 DFQATT, CDR2 SNEGSKA (reference sequence). The CDR3 loop spans 16 amino acids. V lost 0 bases to trimming and J lost 4 bases; unmatched junction nucleotides: 7. The CDR3 DNA reads TGCAGTGCTAGAGACGTAGCGGGAGGGCCTGGAGAGACCCAGTACTTC. Translating it yields CSARDVAGGPGETQYF.

The rearrangement uses TRBV6-4 and TRBJ2-3, with TRBD1 matching 7 bases. The CDR3 totals 18 residues. With 0 bases clipped from V and 4 bases from J, the junction kept 13 bases outside the gene matches. CDR1 is MRHNA and CDR2 is SNTAGT in the germline V gene. CDR3 sequence reads: CASSDSGQFSYRPDTQYF. CDR3 DNA sequence: TGTGCCAGCAGTGACTCGGGACAGTTTTCTTACCGTCCAGATACGCAGTATTTT.

V and J are TRBV20-1 and TRBJ1-2, with 8 bases aligning to TRBD1. Germline V CDR1 and CDR2: DFQATT, SNEGSKA (reference sequence). The CDR3 runs 13 residues. Trimming cost V 1 base and J 7 bases; bases outside gene matches: 5. CDR3 residues: CSARGTGMGGYTF. CDR3 in DNA: TGCAGTGCTAGAGGGACAGGGATGGGTGGCTACACCTTC.

The chain recombines TRBV4-2 with TRBJ2-3; 9 positions match TRBD2. The V and J ends lost 4 bases and 2 bases, in that order; junction bases with no gene match: 10. This CDR3 spans 17 amino acids. Germline CDR1 and CDR2: LGHNA and YNFKEQ. CDR3 sequence: CASSRRASGDITDTQYF. In nucleotides, the CDR3 is TGTGCCAGCAGCCGGCGGGCTAGCGGGGACATCACAGATACGCAGTATTTT.

This clonotype has a count of ten or more. The CDR3 loop reads CAISEQYRGTDTQYF. CDR3 coding DNA: TGTGCCATCAGTGAACAATACAGGGGAACAGATACGCAGTATTTT. The chain has TRBV10-3 and TRBJ2-3, with 7 bases that match TRBD1. Germline trimming cut 3 bases from V and 3 bases from J; bases unmatched to any gene: 6. The germline gives CDR1 ENHRY, CDR2 SYGVKD. This CDR3 has 15 residues.

This clonotype was recorded many times. The J gene is TRBJ1-1, the V gene TRBV6-6; D gene ambiguous. Germline V gives CDR1 MNHNY, CDR2 SVGAGI (reference sequence). Trimming took off 7 bases at V and 1 base at J, with 4 bases between the two ends. There are 11 residues in the CDR3. CDR3 loop: CASIRNTEAFF. CDR3 nucleotide sequence: TGTGCCAGCATCAGGAACACTGAAGCTTTCTTT.

Here the CDR3 reads CASSGRPRSTDTQYF. The CDR3 DNA reads as TGTGCCAGCAGTGGTAGGCCGCGAAGCACAGATACGCAGTATTTT. The chain is built from TRBV2 and TRBJ2-3; D uncertain. CDR1 SNHLY and CDR2 FYNNEI come from the germline V gene. This CDR3 has 15 amino acids. The V gene lost 4 bases and the J gene lost 0 bases, with 11 bases spanning the gap.

The chain combines TRBV18 with TRBJ2-3; a possible D gene is TRBD2 (5 bases). The CDR3 is 14 amino acids. V lost 6 bases, J lost 5 bases, and 15 bases lay in between. Looked up from germline, CDR1 is KGHSH and CDR2 is LQKENI. Written as DNA, the CDR3 is TGTGCCAGCTCCTTAGCGACACTCGGAGATACGCAGTATTTT. Translation gives CASSLATLGDTQYF.

This clonotype has just a few counts. This chain links TRBV18 with TRBJ2-3; D gene ambiguous. Germline CDR1 is KGHSH and CDR2 is LQKENI. V lost 3 bases to trimming and J lost 0 bases, with 4 bases between them. The CDR3 covers 13 residues. The DNA for the CDR3 is TGTGCCAGCTCACCCAAAAGCACAGATACGCAGTATTTT. It codes for CASSPKSTDTQYF. Full variable domain (remainder filled in from reference TRBV18 and TRBJ2-3): NAGVMQNPRHLVRRRGQEARLRCSPMKGHSHVYWYRQLPEEGLKFMVYLQKENIIDESGMPKERFSAEFPKEGPSILRIQQVVRGDSAAYFCASSPKSTDTQYFGPGTRLTVL.

This clonotype appeared a few times. The V gene is TRBV5-1, the J gene TRBJ2-5; D is uncertain. The germline CDR1 and CDR2 sequences are SGHRS and YFSETQ. The CDR3 has 13 amino acids. Trimming took off 4 bases at V and 5 bases at J, with 12 bases between the two ends. The CDR3 DNA sequence: TGCGCCAGCAGCGAGAATGACGGGGAGACCCAGTACTTC. Encoded protein: CASSENDGETQYF.

As to this clonotype: Since a much larger clone is just one base distant, this may be a read error. Here the CDR3 DNA reads TGTGCCAGCAGCCGAGTTCGCCAGGGGCGAGGGGAGACCCAGTACTTC. The encoded protein is CASSRVRQGRGETQYF. V and J are TRBV3-1 and TRBJ2-5; maybe TRBD1 (6 bases). Germline V gives CDR1 LGHDT, CDR2 YNNKEL (reference sequence). This CDR3 spans 16 amino acids. V lost 4 bases and J lost 5, with 20 bases in between.

This clonotype was seen a few times. The rearrangement links TRBV9 to TRBJ2-3; maybe TRBD2 (5 bases). Per the germline V gene, CDR1 is SGDLS and CDR2 is YYNGEE. V dropped 2 bases and J dropped 4 bases, with 11 bases sitting between them. This CDR3 has 14 amino acids. CDR3 loop: CASSVLGESDTQYF. CDR3 nucleotides: TGTGCCAGCAGCGTCCTCGGGGAATCAGATACGCAGTATTTT.

This clonotype was seen a few times. The chain joins TRBV7-2 to TRBJ2-5; 10 bases fit TRBD2. Germline V gene lookup returns CDR1 SGHTA and CDR2 FQGNSA. The CDR3 is 15 residues long. J was trimmed by 3 bases and V by 5 bases; bases with no gene match: 6. DNA for the CDR3: TGTGCCAGCAGCACCTCCGGGACTAGCGAAGAGACCCAGTACTTC. Its protein is CASSTSGTSEETQYF.

This clonotype was counted between two and nine times. The chain combines TRBV6-6 with TRBJ2-1, with D unresolved. This CDR3 is built from 17 residues. Germline CDR1 is MNHNY and CDR2 is SVGAGI (reference sequence). Trimming shortened V by 0 bases and J by 10 bases, and 22 bases separated the two germline ends. DNA of the CDR3: TGTGCCAGCAGTTACTCCCCAGCTACCCCTGGGCACGACGAGCAGTTCTTC. Translating it yields CASSYSPATPGHDEQFF.